These T cell receptor beta chains were read from a single sample in a study of shared clonotypes between healthy human individuals. Assay: immunoSEQ multiplex PCR; the TCRdb copy retains only in-frame clones and omits some. In the table there are approximately 2.4 million clones, around 95% of which are singletons. Sequenced input: naive CD4+ T cells sorted from blood. The source of these receptors is a man in his late teens or twenties in good health. The CDR3 runs from the conserved cysteine through the conserved F or W. D genes are given only for firm matches. A row's size may be missing; if present it is once, few, many or a size class.

len: 15
abundance: NA
v_gene: TRBV11-2
j_gene: TRBJ2-7
d_gene: TRBD1
CDR3nt: TGTGCCAGCAGCTTATTCCCGGGACAGCCTTACGAGCAGTACTTC
CDR3aa: CASSLFPGQPYEQYF

len: 12
abundance: NA
v_gene: TRBV11-2
j_gene: TRBJ1-2
d_gene: NA
CDR3nt: TGTGCCAGCAGCTTAAGGGGGGACGGCTACACCTTC
CDR3aa: CASSLRGDGYTF

len: 11
abundance: NA
v_gene: TRBV6-5
j_gene: TRBJ1-1
d_gene: NA
CDR3nt: TGTGCCAGCAGCCAGGGCAGGGAAGCTTTCTTT
CDR3aa: CASSQGREAFF

len: 14
abundance: NA
v_gene: TRBV28
j_gene: TRBJ1-2
d_gene: NA
CDR3nt: TGTGCCAGCAGCGGACAGTCGGATAACTATGGCTACACCTTC
CDR3aa: CASSGQSDNYGYTF

len: 14
abundance: NA
v_gene: TRBV10-3
j_gene: TRBJ1-1
d_gene: NA
CDR3nt: TGTGCCATCAGTGAGTCGACAGCGAACACTGAAGCTTTCTTT
CDR3aa: CAISESTANTEAFF

len: 15
abundance: NA
v_gene: TRBV6-1
j_gene: TRBJ1-1
d_gene: NA
CDR3nt: TGTGCCAGCAGTACCCGTTTGTGGGGGAACTCTGAAGCTTTCTTT
CDR3aa: CASSTRLWGNSEAFF

len: 15
abundance: NA
v_gene: TRBV5-4
j_gene: TRBJ2-3
d_gene: NA
CDR3nt: TGTGCCAGCAGGTATAGCGGTTCTAGCACAGATACGCAGTATTTT
CDR3aa: CASRYSGSSTDTQYF

len: 14
abundance: few
v_gene: TRBV5-6
j_gene: TRBJ2-5
d_gene: NA
CDR3nt: TGTGCCAGCAGCTTGAGGAGTAGGGTATCTGCCCAGTACTTC
CDR3aa: CASSLRSRVSAQYF

len: 15
abundance: once
v_gene: TRBV18
j_gene: TRBJ1-4
d_gene: NA
CDR3nt: TGTGCCAGCTCACCAGCTCCGCCCCCGGGGGGAAAACTGTTTTTT
CDR3aa: CASSPAPPPGGKLFF

len: 13
abundance: NA
v_gene: TRBV7-9
j_gene: TRBJ2-7
d_gene: NA
CDR3nt: TGTGCCAGCAGCCCGGGACCTACCTACGAGCAGTACTTC
CDR3aa: CASSPGPTYEQYF

len: 13
abundance: NA
v_gene: TRBV19
j_gene: TRBJ1-1
d_gene: NA
CDR3nt: TGTGCCAGTAGGACCAGCAAGAACACTGAAGCTTTCTTT
CDR3aa: CASRTSKNTEAFF

len: 11
abundance: NA
v_gene: TRBV2
j_gene: TRBJ2-1
d_gene: NA
CDR3nt: TGTGCCAGCAGCGCTAGCAATGAGCAGTTCTTC
CDR3aa: CASSASNEQFF

len: 15
abundance: NA
v_gene: TRBV6-1
j_gene: TRBJ2-1
d_gene: TRBD1
CDR3nt: TGTGCCAGTGACACAGGGGCGAGCTCCTACAATGAGCAGTTCTTC
CDR3aa: CASDTGASSYNEQFF

len: 12
abundance: NA
v_gene: TRBV30
j_gene: TRBJ1-2
d_gene: NA
CDR3nt: TGTGCCCTCAGGGTTGAGGGTTATGGCTACACCTTC
CDR3aa: CALRVEGYGYTF

len: 15
abundance: NA
v_gene: TRBV11-2
j_gene: TRBJ2-4
d_gene: NA
CDR3nt: TGTGCCAGCAGCCCCGTCCGGGGTAGGAAAAACATTCAGTACTTC
CDR3aa: CASSPVRGRKNIQYF

len: 14
abundance: NA
v_gene: TRBV7-9
j_gene: TRBJ2-7
d_gene: TRBD2
CDR3nt: TGTGCCAGCAGCTTCCGGACTAGTGACGGCGAGCAGTACTTC
CDR3aa: CASSFRTSDGEQYF

len: 14
abundance: once
v_gene: TRBV19
j_gene: TRBJ2-7
d_gene: TRBD1
CDR3nt: TGTGCCAGTAGTCCCGGACAGGGACCTTACGAGCAGTACTTC
CDR3aa: CASSPGQGPYEQYF

len: 15
abundance: NA
v_gene: TRBV7-2
j_gene: TRBJ1-4
d_gene: NA
CDR3nt: TGTGCCAGCACCGCGGGGGGCATGACTAATGAAAAACTGTTTTTT
CDR3aa: CASTAGGMTNEKLFF

len: 13
abundance: few
v_gene: TRBV2
j_gene: TRBJ2-5
d_gene: NA
CDR3nt: TGTGCCAGCCTGCTGGTTCTCCAAGAGACCCAGTACTTC
CDR3aa: CASLLVLQETQYF

len: 16
abundance: NA
v_gene: TRBV7-2
j_gene: TRBJ2-5
d_gene: NA
CDR3nt: TGTGCCAGCAGCCCTGATGGGGGGACACCCGGTAGTGCCCAGTACTTC
CDR3aa: CASSPDGGTPGSAQYF

len: 13
abundance: NA
v_gene: TRBV30
j_gene: TRBJ1-2
d_gene: NA
CDR3nt: TGTGCCTGGAGTGTACGGGTGGGTGATGGCTACACCTTC
CDR3aa: CAWSVRVGDGYTF

len: 12
abundance: NA
v_gene: TRBV19
j_gene: TRBJ2-3
d_gene: NA
CDR3nt: TGTGCCAGTAGTATGCGTTCAGATACGCAGTATTTT
CDR3aa: CASSMRSDTQYF

len: 13
abundance: NA
v_gene: TRBV11-2
j_gene: TRBJ1-2
d_gene: TRBD1
CDR3nt: TGTGCCAGCAGCTTACAAGGGGGCAATGGCTACACCTTC
CDR3aa: CASSLQGGNGYTF

len: 14
abundance: NA
v_gene: TRBV7-9
j_gene: TRBJ2-7
d_gene: NA
CDR3nt: TGTGCCAGCAGCTTAGCGGGCCTCTCCTACGAGCAGTACTTC
CDR3aa: CASSLAGLSYEQYF

len: 15
abundance: NA
v_gene: TRBV27
j_gene: TRBJ2-1
d_gene: NA
CDR3nt: TGTGCCAGCAGTTTATCCGCGGCATCCTACAATGAGCAGTTCTTC
CDR3aa: CASSLSAASYNEQFF

len: 14
abundance: NA
v_gene: TRBV7-3
j_gene: TRBJ1-1
d_gene: NA
CDR3nt: TGTGCCAGCAGCTCCGGCACAGGGAACACTGAAGCTTTCTTT
CDR3aa: CASSSGTGNTEAFF

len: 14
abundance: NA
v_gene: TRBV5-1
j_gene: TRBJ2-5
d_gene: NA
CDR3nt: TGCGCCAGCAGCTTGTCGAACGGGAGAGAGACCCAGTACTTC
CDR3aa: CASSLSNGRETQYF

len: 13
abundance: NA
v_gene: TRBV2
j_gene: TRBJ1-3
d_gene: NA
CDR3nt: TGTGCCAGCAGGCCGTTCTCTGGAAACACCATATATTTT
CDR3aa: CASRPFSGNTIYF

len: 15
abundance: NA
v_gene: TRBV6-4
j_gene: TRBJ1-2
d_gene: TRBD1
CDR3nt: TGTGCCAGCAGGCCGGCGGACAGGGCACGCTATGGCTACACCTTC
CDR3aa: CASRPADRARYGYTF

len: 14
abundance: few
v_gene: TRBV5-4
j_gene: TRBJ1-1
d_gene: TRBD1
CDR3nt: TGTGCCAGCAGCTTGGGACAGGGATCGGTTGAAGCTTTCTTT
CDR3aa: CASSLGQGSVEAFF

len: 14
abundance: few
v_gene: TRBV6-6
j_gene: TRBJ1-2
d_gene: TRBD1
CDR3nt: TGTGCCAGCAGTTCAACGGGACAGAGCTATGGCTACACCTTC
CDR3aa: CASSSTGQSYGYTF

len: 15
abundance: NA
v_gene: TRBV27
j_gene: TRBJ2-5
d_gene: TRBD2
CDR3nt: TGTGCCAGCAGTTCCCCCCTAGCGGGGGGAGAGACCCAGTACTTC
CDR3aa: CASSSPLAGGETQYF

len: 10
abundance: NA
v_gene: TRBV27
j_gene: TRBJ1-6
d_gene: NA
CDR3nt: TGTGCCATATCTAGCTCACCCCTCCACTTT
CDR3aa: CAISSSPLHF

len: 13
abundance: once
v_gene: TRBV19
j_gene: TRBJ2-7
d_gene: TRBD2
CDR3nt: TGTGCCACCCGACTAGCGGACTCCTACGAGCAGTACTTC
CDR3aa: CATRLADSYEQYF

len: 13
abundance: NA
v_gene: TRBV2
j_gene: TRBJ1-2
d_gene: NA
CDR3nt: TGTGCCAGCAGTGATAGTGGCTTATATGGCTACACCTTC
CDR3aa: CASSDSGLYGYTF

len: 14
abundance: NA
v_gene: TRBV10-1
j_gene: TRBJ1-4
d_gene: NA
CDR3nt: TGCGCCAGCAGTGAGTCGCCGGGTAATGAAAAACTGTTTTTT
CDR3aa: CASSESPGNEKLFF

len: 14
abundance: NA
v_gene: TRBV30
j_gene: TRBJ1-1
d_gene: NA
CDR3nt: TGTGCCTGCTCGGACAGCCTCCTTCGCACTGAAGCTTTCTTT
CDR3aa: CACSDSLLRTEAFF